This passage covers 10 T cell receptor beta chains from one sample sequenced in a study of OX40 agonist ivuxolimab in advanced cancers. Data came from immunoSEQ multiplex PCR; TCRdb stores just in-frame clones and leaves some out. The sample holds tens of thousands of clones, 70% to 90% seen once. Sequences were derived from CD4+ or CD8+ T cells sorted from blood, sampled in a trial of the OX40 agonist ivuxolimab. These receptor sequences come from an adult with an advanced solid tumor such as melanoma, head and neck, liver or kidney cancer.

The V call is TRBV6-5, the J call TRBJ1-4; D gene unclear. Trimming took 7 bases from V and 5 from J, leaving 17 bases between them. Germline V gives CDR1 MNHEY, CDR2 SVGAGI. The length of the CDR3 is 15 residues. The CDR3 DNA sequence: TGTGCCAGCACCATTCGTCCGACAAGAAATGAAAAACTGTTTTTT. This translates into CASTIRPTRNEKLFF.

J is TRBJ2-1 and V is TRBV18; weak D call: TRBD1 (6 bases). Germline V lookup: CDR1 KGHSH, CDR2 LQKENI. This CDR3 comprises 16 residues. V lost 5 bases and J lost 9, with 23 bases in between. CDR3 region: CASSSTGPPGDIEQFF. CDR3 bases: TGTGCCAGCTCATCCACTGGACCCCCTGGGGACATTGAGCAGTTCTTC.

The genes are TRBV18 and TRBJ2-7; D is unresolved. Per the germline V gene, CDR1 is KGHSH and CDR2 is LQKENI. CDR3 length: 13 residues. The V gene lost 3 bases and the J gene lost 2 bases, with 8 bases spanning the gap. In nucleotides, the CDR3 is TGTGCCAGCTCACCGACTCCCGCCTACGAGCAGTACTTC. Encoded protein: CASSPTPAYEQYF. The entire variable domain, with the rest obtained from reference TRBV18 and TRBJ2-7, is as follows: NAGVMQNPRHLVRRRGQEARLRCSPMKGHSHVYWYRQLPEEGLKFMVYLQKENIIDESGMPKERFSAEFPKEGPSILRIQQVVRGDSAAYFCASSPTPAYEQYFGPGTRLTVT.

This clone was found a few times. This chain uses TRBV18 with TRBJ2-5; a weak D match, TRBD1 (5 bases). CDR3 size: 15 residues. V lost 0 bases and J 5 bases, leaving 13 bases between the germline ends. Germline CDR1 and CDR2: KGHSH and LQKENI. CDR3 in DNA: TGTGCCAGCTCACCACCAACTCAGGGCGCGGAGACCCAGTACTTC. Encoded protein: CASSPPTQGAETQYF.

The chain uses TRBV2 and TRBJ1-1, with 8 bases fitting TRBD1. The CDR3 contains 14 residues. Germline assignment: CDR1 SNHLY and CDR2 FYNNEI. Trimming at V came to 2 bases and at J to 5 bases, leaving 4 bases not matched to a gene. DNA of the CDR3: TGTGCCAGCAGTGAACTCACAGGGGGAACTGAAGCTTTCTTT. Encoded protein: CASSELTGGTEAFF.

The chain has TRBV6-1 and TRBJ2-3; a possible D gene is TRBD2 (6 bases). This CDR3 region has 13 residues. Germline CDR1 is MNHNS and CDR2 is SASEGT. Between the trimmed V and J ends, which lost 8 bases and 0 bases, there was a span of 9 bases. The CDR3 spells CASGTPSTDTQYF. The CDR3 DNA is TGTGCCAGCGGGACTCCCAGCACAGATACGCAGTATTTT.

This chain links TRBV11-1 with TRBJ2-3, with D possibly called TRBD1 or TRBD2 (5 bases each). The CDR3 is 15 amino acids. In germline, CDR1 is SGHAT, CDR2 FQDESV (reference sequence). Deletions cut 1 base from V and 2 bases from J, with 10 bases between. The CDR3 is CASSLGDPDTDTQYF. For the CDR3, the DNA is TGTGCCAGCAGCTTAGGGGACCCCGACACAGATACGCAGTATTTT.

J is TRBJ1-3 and V is TRBV6-5, with unresolved D. Trimming stripped 0 bases from V and 0 bases from J, with 9 bases between. Germline assignment: CDR1 MNHEY and CDR2 SVGAGI. CDR3 size: 16 residues. The CDR3 reads CASSYSSTSSGNTIYF. As DNA, the CDR3 is TGTGCCAGCAGTTACTCAAGCACCAGCTCTGGAAACACCATATATTTT.

V gene TRBV29-1 combines with J gene TRBJ2-7; D gene uncertain. Germline CDR1 SQVTM, CDR2 ANQGSEA. Trimming shortened V by 4 bases and J by 2 bases, and 12 bases separated the two germline ends. The CDR3 is 13 residues long. DNA of the CDR3: TGCAGCGTTGGGAAGGGCTCTCCCTACGAGCAGTACTTC. Translated, it gives CSVGKGSPYEQYF.

The chain recombines TRBV2 with TRBJ2-7; TRBD2 agrees at 13 bases. The CDR3 is 16 amino acids. V gave up 4 bases and J gave up 7 bases; unmatched junction bases: 10. The germline V gene has CDR1 SNHLY and CDR2 FYNNEI. The CDR3 loop is CASSGSLAGGQREQYF. In DNA form, the CDR3 reads TGTGCCAGCAGTGGTTCACTAGCGGGAGGGCAGCGGGAGCAGTACTTC.